This TCR beta chain was observed in a study of beta chain features in type 1 diabetes. General study findings and limits: Shorter TCRB CDR3s, moderately but significantly so, were found in Type 1 diabetes patients in all four CD4+ subsets.

Concerning this clone itself: Its antigen is undetermined.

Based on CD45RO/CCR7/CD25/CD127/CD95/CD27, CD4+ regulatory, stem cell-like memory, naive and central memory cells were sorted. Sorting gave populations that all exceeded 98% purity. Reverse transcribing all isolated RNA meant expressed TCRB transcripts were sequenced. Clones were sequenced by immunoSEQ multiplex PCR, and TCRdb holds only the in-frame ones, with some missing. The data show about 340,000 clones, around 9.3% seen once. Germline V CDR1 and CDR2: LGHNA, YSLEER. V lost 0 bases and J lost 12, with 15 bases in between. CDR3 length equals 14 residues. This chain connects TRBV4-3 to TRBJ2-1; D uncertain. The receptor comes from a man aged 30 to 39 with type 1 diabetes. Sequences were obtained from central memory CD4+ T cells from blood. CDR3 residues: CASSQDRGLFLQFF. The CDR3 nucleotides are TGCGCCAGCAGCCAAGATCGTGGCCTCTTTTTGCAGTTCTTC.